These 3 T cell receptor beta chains share one sample of origin, sequenced in a study of early T cells in non-severe SARS-CoV-2 infection. Each CDR3 protein is one row after TCRdb ran MiXCR on the 5' RACE reads. The sample holds tens of thousands of distinct CDR3 sequences; 12% are singletons and the top ten take 3.5% to 4.5%. The sequencing input was whole blood. Receptors originate from an adult who was a healthcare worker with PCR-confirmed SARS-CoV-2 infection or an uninfected control (not recorded which).

This clonotype showed up just a few times. At one end, the junction sequence differs from germline, possibly due to a read error. The chain combines TRBV20-1 with TRBJ2-1; 9 nucleotides line up with TRBD2. Germline V CDR1 and CDR2: DFQATT, SNEGSKA (reference sequence). CDR3 length: 14 amino acids. The CDR3 reads CSATTSGSYNEKFF. CDR3 bases: TGCAGTGCCACTACTAGCGGGTCCTACAATGAGAAGTTCTTC.

This rearrangement joins TRBV19 to TRBJ1-5; D gene uncertain. V lost 0 bases, J lost 5 bases, and 11 bases lay in between. The germline V gene has CDR1 LNHDA and CDR2 SQIVND (reference sequence). The CDR3 totals 15 residues. The CDR3: CASSIDLGIHQPQHF. In nucleotides, the CDR3 is TGTGCCAGTAGTATAGATCTAGGGATCCATCAGCCCCAGCATTTT.

The chain couples TRBV9 to TRBJ2-5; unclear D gene. V was trimmed by 4 bases and J by 0 bases, leaving 7 bases between them. The CDR3 is 13 residues long. Germline V gene data show CDR1 as SGDLS and CDR2 as YYNGEE. The CDR3 sequence: CASSWTDQETQYF. The CDR3 nucleotides are TGTGCCAGCAGCTGGACGGACCAAGAGACCCAGTACTTC.